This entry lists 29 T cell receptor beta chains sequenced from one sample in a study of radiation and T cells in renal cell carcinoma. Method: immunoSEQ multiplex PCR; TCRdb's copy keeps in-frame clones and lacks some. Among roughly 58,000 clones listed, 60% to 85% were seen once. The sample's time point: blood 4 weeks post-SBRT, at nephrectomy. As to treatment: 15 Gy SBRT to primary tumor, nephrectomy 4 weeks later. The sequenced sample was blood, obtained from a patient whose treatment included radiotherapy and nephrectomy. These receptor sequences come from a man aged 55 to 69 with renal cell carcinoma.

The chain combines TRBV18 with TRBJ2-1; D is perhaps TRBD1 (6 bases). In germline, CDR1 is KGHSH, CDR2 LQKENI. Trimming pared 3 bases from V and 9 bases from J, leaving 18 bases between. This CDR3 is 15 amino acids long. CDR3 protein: CASSPSGRGVPEQFF. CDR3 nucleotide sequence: TGTGCCAGCTCACCCTCGGGCAGGGGTGTGCCTGAGCAGTTCTTC.

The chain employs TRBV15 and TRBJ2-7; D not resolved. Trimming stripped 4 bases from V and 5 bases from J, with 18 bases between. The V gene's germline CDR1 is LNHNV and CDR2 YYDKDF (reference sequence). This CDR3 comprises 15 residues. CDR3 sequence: CATSTRVSLADEQYF. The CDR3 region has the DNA TGTGCCACCAGCACCCGGGTGAGCCTTGCCGACGAGCAGTACTTC.

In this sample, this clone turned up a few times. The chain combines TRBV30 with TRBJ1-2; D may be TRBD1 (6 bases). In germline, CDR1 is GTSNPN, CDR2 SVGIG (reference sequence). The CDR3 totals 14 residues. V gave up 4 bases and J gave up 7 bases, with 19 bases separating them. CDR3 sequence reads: CAWTARGGAVGYTF. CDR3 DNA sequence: TGTGCCTGGACCGCGCGTGGGGGCGCGGTTGGCTACACCTTC. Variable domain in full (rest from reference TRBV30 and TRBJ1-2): SQTIHQWPATLVQPVGSPLSLECTVEGTSNPNLYWYRQAAGRGLQLLFYSVGIGQISSEVPQNLSASRPQDRQFILSSKKLLLSDSGFYLCAWTARGGAVGYTFGSGTRLTVV.

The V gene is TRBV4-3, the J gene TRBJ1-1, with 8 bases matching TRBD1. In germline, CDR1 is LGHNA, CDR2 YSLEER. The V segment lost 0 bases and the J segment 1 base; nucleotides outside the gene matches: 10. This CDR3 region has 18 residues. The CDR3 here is CASSQDPGQGGRNTEAFF. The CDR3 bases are TGCGCCAGCAGCCAAGATCCAGGACAGGGAGGGAGGAACACTGAAGCTTTCTTT.

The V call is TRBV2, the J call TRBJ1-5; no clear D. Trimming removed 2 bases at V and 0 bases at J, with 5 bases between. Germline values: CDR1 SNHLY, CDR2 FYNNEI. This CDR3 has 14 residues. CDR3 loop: CASSERFSNQPQHF. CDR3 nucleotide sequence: TGTGCCAGCAGTGAACGATTTAGCAATCAGCCCCAGCATTTT. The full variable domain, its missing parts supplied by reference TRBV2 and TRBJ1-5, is EPEVTQTPSHQVTQMGQEVILRCVPISNHLYFYWYRQILGQKVEFLVSFYNNEISEKSEIFDDQFSVERPDGSNFTLKIRSTKLEDSAMYFCASSERFSNQPQHFGDGTRLSIL.

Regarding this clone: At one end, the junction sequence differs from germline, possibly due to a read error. CDR3 in DNA: TGTGCCAGCTCATCACCCACCCATCCGGGGGCGCAAGGCTACACCTTC. Protein: CASSSPTHPGAQGYTF. This chain connects TRBV18 to TRBJ1-2; weak D call: TRBD1 (6 bases). Per germline, CDR1 KGHSH and CDR2 LQKENI. The CDR3 runs 16 residues. Looking up the rest from reference TRBV18 and TRBJ1-2 gives the full variable domain: NAGVMQNPRHLVRRRGQEARLRCSPMKGHSHVYWYRQLPEEGLKFMVYLQKENIIDESGMPKERFSAEFPKEGPSILRIQQVVRGDSAAYFCASSSPTHPGAQGYTFGSGTRLTVV.

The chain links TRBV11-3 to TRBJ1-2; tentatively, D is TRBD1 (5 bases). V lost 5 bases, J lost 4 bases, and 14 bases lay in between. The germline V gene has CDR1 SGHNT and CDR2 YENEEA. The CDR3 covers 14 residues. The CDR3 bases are TGTGCCAGCAGCAGTCCGGGACGAGGCTATGGCTACACCTTC. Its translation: CASSSPGRGYGYTF. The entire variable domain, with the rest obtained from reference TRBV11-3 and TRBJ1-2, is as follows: EAGVVQSPRYKIIEKKQPVAFWCNPISGHNTLYWYLQNLGQGPELLIRYENEEAVDDSQLPKDRFSAERLKGVDSTLKIQPAELGDSAVYLCASSSPGRGYGYTFGSGTRLTVV.

The DNA of the CDR3 is TGCGCCAGCAGCCCAGGGACAGGGCACACTGAAGCTTTCTTT. Protein sequence: CASSPGTGHTEAFF. The chain couples TRBV5-1 to TRBJ1-1, with 9 bases fitting TRBD1. CDR3 length equals 14 residues. J lost 3 bases, V lost 4 bases, and 4 bases had no gene match. Germline CDR1 reads SGHRS; CDR2 reads YFSETQ. Full variable domain (rest looked up from reference TRBV5-1 and TRBJ1-1): KAGVTQTPRYLIKTRGQQVTLSCSPISGHRSVSWYQQTPGQGLQFLFEYFSETQRNKGNFPGRFSGRQFSNSRSEMNVSTLELGDSALYLCASSPGTGHTEAFFGQGTRLTVV.

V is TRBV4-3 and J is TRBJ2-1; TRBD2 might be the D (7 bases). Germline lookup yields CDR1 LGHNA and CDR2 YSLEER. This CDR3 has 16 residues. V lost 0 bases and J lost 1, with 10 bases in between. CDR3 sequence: CASSQEGGGSYNEQFF. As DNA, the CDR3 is TGCGCCAGCAGCCAAGAAGGGGGGGGGTCCTACAATGAGCAGTTCTTC.

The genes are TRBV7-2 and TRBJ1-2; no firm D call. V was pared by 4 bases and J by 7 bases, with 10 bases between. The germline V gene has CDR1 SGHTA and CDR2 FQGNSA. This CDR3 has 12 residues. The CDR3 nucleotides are TGTGCCAGCAGCTCCCTTTCGCTTGGCTACACCTTC. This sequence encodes CASSSLSLGYTF.

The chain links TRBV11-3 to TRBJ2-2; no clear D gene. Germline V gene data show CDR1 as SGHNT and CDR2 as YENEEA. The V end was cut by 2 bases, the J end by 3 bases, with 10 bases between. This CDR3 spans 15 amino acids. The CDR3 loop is CASSLRDLYTGELFF. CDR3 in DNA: TGTGCCAGCAGCTTAAGAGACCTGTACACCGGGGAGCTGTTTTTT.

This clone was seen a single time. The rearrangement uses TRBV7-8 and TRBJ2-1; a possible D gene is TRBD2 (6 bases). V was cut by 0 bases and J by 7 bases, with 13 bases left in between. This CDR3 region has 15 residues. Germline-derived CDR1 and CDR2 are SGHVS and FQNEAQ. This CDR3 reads CASSLARGPPNEQFF. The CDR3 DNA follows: TGTGCCAGCAGCTTAGCGCGGGGACCGCCGAATGAGCAGTTCTTC.

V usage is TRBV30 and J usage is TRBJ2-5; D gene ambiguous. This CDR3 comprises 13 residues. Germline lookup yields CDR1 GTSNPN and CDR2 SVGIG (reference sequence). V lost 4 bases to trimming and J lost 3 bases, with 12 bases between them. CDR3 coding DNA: TGTGCCTGGACCCCCCCCCGCGAAGAGACCCAGTACTTC. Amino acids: CAWTPPREETQYF.

The chain's CDR3 is CASTLAGGAYNEQFF. The DNA of the CDR3 is TGTGCCAGCACCCTAGCGGGAGGAGCCTACAATGAGCAGTTCTTC. V and J are TRBV6-5 and TRBJ2-1, with TRBD2 identical over 11 bases. Looked up from germline, CDR1 is MNHEY and CDR2 is SVGAGI. The V segment lost 7 bases and the J segment 2 bases; nucleotides outside the gene matches: 4. This CDR3 region has 15 residues.

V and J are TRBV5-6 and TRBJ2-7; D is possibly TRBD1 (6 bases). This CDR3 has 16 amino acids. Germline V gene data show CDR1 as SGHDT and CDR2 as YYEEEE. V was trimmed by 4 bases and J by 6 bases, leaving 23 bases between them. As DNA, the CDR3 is TGTGCCAGCAGCCCTTCCGGGACACCGACTCTCGGCGAGCAGTACTTC. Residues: CASSPSGTPTLGEQYF.

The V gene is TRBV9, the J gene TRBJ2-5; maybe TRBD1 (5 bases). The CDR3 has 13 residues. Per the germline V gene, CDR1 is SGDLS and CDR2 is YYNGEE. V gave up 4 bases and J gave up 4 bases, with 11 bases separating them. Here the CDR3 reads CASSPRELETQYF. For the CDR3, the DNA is TGTGCCAGCAGCCCCAGGGAATTAGAGACCCAGTACTTC.

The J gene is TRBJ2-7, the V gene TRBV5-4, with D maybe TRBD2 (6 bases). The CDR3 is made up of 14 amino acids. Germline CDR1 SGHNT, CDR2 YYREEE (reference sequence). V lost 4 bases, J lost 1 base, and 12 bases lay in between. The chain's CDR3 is CASSQEGLSYEQYF. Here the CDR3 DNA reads TGTGCCAGCAGCCAGGAGGGACTTTCCTACGAGCAGTACTTC.

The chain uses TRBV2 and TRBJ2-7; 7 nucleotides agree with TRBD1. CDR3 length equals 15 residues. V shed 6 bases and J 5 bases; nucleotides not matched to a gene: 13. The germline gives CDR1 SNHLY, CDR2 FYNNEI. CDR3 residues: CASRYGAGGADEQYF. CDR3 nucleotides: TGTGCCAGCAGGTATGGTGCAGGGGGAGCGGACGAGCAGTACTTC. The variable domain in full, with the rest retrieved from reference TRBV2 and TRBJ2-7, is EPEVTQTPSHQVTQMGQEVILRCVPISNHLYFYWYRQILGQKVEFLVSFYNNEISEKSEIFDDQFSVERPDGSNFTLKIRSTKLEDSAMYFCASRYGAGGADEQYFGPGTRLTVT.

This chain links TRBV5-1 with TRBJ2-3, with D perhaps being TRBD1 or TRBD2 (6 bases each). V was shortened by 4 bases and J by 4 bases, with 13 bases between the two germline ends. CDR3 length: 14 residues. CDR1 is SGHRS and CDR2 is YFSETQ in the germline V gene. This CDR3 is CASSGRGPADTQYF. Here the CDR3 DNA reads TGCGCCAGCAGCGGCCGGGGGCCAGCAGATACGCAGTATTTT.

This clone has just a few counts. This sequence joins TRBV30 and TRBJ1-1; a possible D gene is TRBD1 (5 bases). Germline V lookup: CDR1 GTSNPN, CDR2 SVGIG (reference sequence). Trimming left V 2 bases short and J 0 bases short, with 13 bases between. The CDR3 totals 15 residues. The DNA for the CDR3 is TGTGCCTGGAGTCTCCCTTGGGGGGTGAACACTGAAGCTTTCTTT. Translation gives CAWSLPWGVNTEAFF.

As DNA, the CDR3 is TGCGCCAGCAGCCCGGACAGTCTATATGGCTACACCTTC. Its translation: CASSPDSLYGYTF. This chain links TRBV5-1 with TRBJ1-2, with D possibly being TRBD1 (6 bases). Per the germline V gene, CDR1 is SGHRS and CDR2 is YFSETQ. Trimming stripped 4 bases from V and 5 bases from J, with 12 bases between. The CDR3 contains 13 residues.

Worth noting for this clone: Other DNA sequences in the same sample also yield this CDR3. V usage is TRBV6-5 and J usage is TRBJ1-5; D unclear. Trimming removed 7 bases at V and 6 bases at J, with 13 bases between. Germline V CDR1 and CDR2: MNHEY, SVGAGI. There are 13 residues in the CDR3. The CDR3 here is CASIGGEGQPQHF. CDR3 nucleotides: TGTGCCAGCATCGGCGGGGAAGGTCAGCCCCAGCATTTT.

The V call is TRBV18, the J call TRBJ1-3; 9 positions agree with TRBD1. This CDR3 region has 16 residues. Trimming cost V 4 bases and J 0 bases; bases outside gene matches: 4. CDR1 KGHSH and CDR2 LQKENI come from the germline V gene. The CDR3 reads CASSLTGGSSGNTIYF. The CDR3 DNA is TGTGCCAGCTCACTTACAGGGGGCAGCTCTGGAAACACCATATATTTT.

CDR3 residues: CSVGRGNGEKLFF. As DNA, the CDR3 is TGCAGCGTTGGGAGGGGGAATGGTGAAAAACTGTTTTTT. The chain links TRBV29-1 to TRBJ1-4; the D gene is possibly TRBD1 (6 bases). Germline values: CDR1 SQVTM, CDR2 ANQGSEA. V was trimmed by 4 bases and J by 7 bases, leaving 13 bases between them. The CDR3 loop spans 13 amino acids.

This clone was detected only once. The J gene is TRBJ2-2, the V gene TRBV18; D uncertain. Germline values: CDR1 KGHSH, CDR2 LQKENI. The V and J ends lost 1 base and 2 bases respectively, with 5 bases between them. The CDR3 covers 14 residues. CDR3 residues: CASSPRHNTGELFF. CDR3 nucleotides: TGTGCCAGCTCACCACGTCATAACACCGGGGAGCTGTTTTTT. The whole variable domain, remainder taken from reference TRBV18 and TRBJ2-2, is NAGVMQNPRHLVRRRGQEARLRCSPMKGHSHVYWYRQLPEEGLKFMVYLQKENIIDESGMPKERFSAEFPKEGPSILRIQQVVRGDSAAYFCASSPRHNTGELFFGEGSRLTVL.

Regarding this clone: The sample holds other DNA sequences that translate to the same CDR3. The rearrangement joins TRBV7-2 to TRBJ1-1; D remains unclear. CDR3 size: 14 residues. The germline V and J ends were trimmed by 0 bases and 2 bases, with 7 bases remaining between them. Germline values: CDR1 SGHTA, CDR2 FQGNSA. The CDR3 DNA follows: TGTGCCAGCAGCTTAGCGCTAGGAAACACTGAAGCTTTCTTT. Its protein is CASSLALGNTEAFF.

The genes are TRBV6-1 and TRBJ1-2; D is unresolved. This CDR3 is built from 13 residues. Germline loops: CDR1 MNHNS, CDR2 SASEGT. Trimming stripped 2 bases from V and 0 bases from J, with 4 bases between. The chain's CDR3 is CASSEWSNYGYTF. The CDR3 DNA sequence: TGTGCCAGCAGTGAATGGTCTAACTATGGCTACACCTTC.

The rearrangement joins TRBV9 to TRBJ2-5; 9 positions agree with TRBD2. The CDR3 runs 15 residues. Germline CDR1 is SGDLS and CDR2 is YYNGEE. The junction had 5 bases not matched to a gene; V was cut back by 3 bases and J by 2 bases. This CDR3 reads CASSARTSAQETQYF. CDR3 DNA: TGTGCCAGCAGCGCCCGGACTAGCGCGCAAGAGACCCAGTACTTC.

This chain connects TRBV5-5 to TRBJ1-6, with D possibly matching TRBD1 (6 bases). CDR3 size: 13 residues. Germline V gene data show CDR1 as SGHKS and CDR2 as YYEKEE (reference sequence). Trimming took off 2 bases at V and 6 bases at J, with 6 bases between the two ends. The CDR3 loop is CASSLQGNSPLHF. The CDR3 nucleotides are TGTGCCAGCAGCTTACAGGGTAATTCACCCCTCCACTTT.